This is a list of T cell receptor beta chains from one sample in a study of OX40 agonist ivuxolimab in advanced cancers. TCRdb's copy holds only in-frame clones and misses some; the assay was immunoSEQ multiplex PCR. The profile shows 95,000 or so clones, approximately 85% of them singletons. This specimen was CD4+ or CD8+ T cells sorted from blood, taken in a trial of the OX40 agonist ivuxolimab. These receptors all stem from an adult with an advanced solid tumor such as melanoma, head and neck, liver or kidney cancer. The CDR3 runs from the conserved cysteine through the conserved F or W. The order of the fields is V gene, J gene, clone size, D gene, CDR3 protein, CDR3 DNA. D genes are given only for firm matches. Some rows mark clone size as missing; the rest say once, few, many or name a class of expanded clone.

v_call: TRBV28
j_call: TRBJ2-3
clone_size: -
d_call: -
cdr3_aa: CASSFRLGPHTDTQYF
cdr3_nt: TGTGCCAGCAGTTTCCGCCTTGGCCCTCACACAGATACGCAGTATTTT

v_call: TRBV2
j_call: TRBJ1-2
clone_size: -
d_call: -
cdr3_aa: CASSDLPGHLNYGYTF
cdr3_nt: TGTGCCAGCAGCGACCTCCCGGGACACCTTAACTATGGCTACACCTTC

v_call: TRBV11-2
j_call: TRBJ2-1
clone_size: -
d_call: -
cdr3_aa: CASSLQVEVFF
cdr3_nt: TGTGCCAGCAGCTTACAGGTAGAAGTGTTCTTC

v_call: TRBV7-9
j_call: TRBJ1-2
clone_size: -
d_call: TRBD1
cdr3_aa: CASSWTGGIYTF
cdr3_nt: TGTGCCAGCAGCTGGACAGGGGGAATCTACACCTTC

v_call: TRBV5-6
j_call: TRBJ2-7
clone_size: -
d_call: -
cdr3_aa: CASSMRWRSSYEQYF
cdr3_nt: TGTGCCAGCAGCATGAGGTGGAGGAGCAGCTACGAGCAGTACTTC

v_call: TRBV2
j_call: TRBJ2-7
clone_size: -
d_call: -
cdr3_aa: CASSEPGRPSYEQYF
cdr3_nt: TGTGCCAGCAGTGAACCGGGCAGGCCCTCCTACGAGCAGTACTTC

v_call: TRBV5-6
j_call: TRBJ2-7
clone_size: once
d_call: -
cdr3_aa: CASSSGVGSYEQYF
cdr3_nt: TGTGCCAGCAGTTCAGGGGTAGGGTCCTACGAGCAGTACTTC

v_call: TRBV6-5
j_call: TRBJ2-7
clone_size: once
d_call: TRBD2
cdr3_aa: CASSYSSGRYYEQYF
cdr3_nt: TGTGCCAGCAGTTACTCGAGCGGGAGATACTACGAGCAGTACTTC

v_call: TRBV28
j_call: TRBJ1-5
clone_size: -
d_call: TRBD1
cdr3_aa: CASSLLGQAPVQPQHF
cdr3_nt: TGTGCCAGCAGTTTACTGGGACAGGCGCCTGTTCAGCCCCAGCATTTT

v_call: TRBV7-3
j_call: TRBJ2-1
clone_size: few
d_call: -
cdr3_aa: CASSPGSFNEQFF
cdr3_nt: TGTGCCAGCAGCCCCGGGAGTTTTAATGAGCAGTTCTTC

v_call: TRBV28
j_call: TRBJ1-1
clone_size: -
d_call: -
cdr3_aa: CASSLTPNTEAFF
cdr3_nt: TGTGCCAGCAGTTTAACACCCAACACTGAAGCTTTCTTT